This T cell receptor beta chain was documented in a study of OX40 agonist ivuxolimab in advanced cancers. Overall study context: Across the patients, intravenous ivuxolimab was delivered every 2 weeks at 0.01 to 10 mg/kg.

Patients were ineligible given autoimmune disease history or systemic immunosuppression. Germline CDR1 and CDR2: SGHRS and YFSETQ. The CDR3 runs 16 residues. The V segment lost 0 bases and the J segment 7 bases; nucleotides outside the gene matches: 5. Measured with immunoSEQ multiplex PCR; TCRdb has only the in-frame clones, and not every one. The sample lists about 72,000 clones, around 90% occurring once. This clonotype was obtained from an adult with an advanced solid tumor such as melanoma, head and neck, liver or kidney cancer. Specimen: CD4+ or CD8+ T cells sorted from blood, collected in a trial of the OX40 agonist ivuxolimab. The chain employs TRBV5-1 and TRBJ2-1, with 12 nucleotides matching TRBD2. CDR3 loop: CASSLGASGGANEQFF. The CDR3 nucleotides read TGCGCCAGCAGCTTGGGCGCTAGCGGGGGGGCAAATGAGCAGTTCTTC.